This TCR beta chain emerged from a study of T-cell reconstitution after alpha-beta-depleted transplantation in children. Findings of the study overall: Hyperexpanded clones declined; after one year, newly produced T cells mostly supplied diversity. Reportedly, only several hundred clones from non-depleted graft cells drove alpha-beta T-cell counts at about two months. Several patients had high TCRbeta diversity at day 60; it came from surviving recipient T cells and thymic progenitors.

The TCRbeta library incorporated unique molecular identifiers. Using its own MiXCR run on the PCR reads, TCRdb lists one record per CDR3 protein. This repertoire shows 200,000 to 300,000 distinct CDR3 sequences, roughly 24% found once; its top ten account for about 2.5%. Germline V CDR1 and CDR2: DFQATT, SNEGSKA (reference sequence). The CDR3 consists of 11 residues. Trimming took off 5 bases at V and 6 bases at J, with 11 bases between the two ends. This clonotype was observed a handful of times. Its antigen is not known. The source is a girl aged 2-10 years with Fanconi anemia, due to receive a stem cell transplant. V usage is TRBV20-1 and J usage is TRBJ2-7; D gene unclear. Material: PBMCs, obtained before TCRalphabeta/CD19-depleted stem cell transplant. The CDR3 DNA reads TGCAGTGCTCCTACCCTCGGCGAGCAGTACTTC. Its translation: CSAPTLGEQYF.